Listed below are T cell receptor beta chains from one sample, sequenced in a study of Ad26.COV2.S vaccination and SARS-CoV-2 variants. The data were produced by immunoSEQ multiplex PCR, yet TCRdb's version contains in-frame clones alone and is incomplete. This table has over 200,000 clones, over 75% appearing once. The sequencing here drew on peripheral blood, taken in a trial of Ad26.COV2.S vaccine versus placebo. All receptors come from a person aged 18-60 years who received the Ad26.COV2.S COVID-19 vaccine or a placebo. The CDR3 runs from the conserved cysteine through the conserved F or W. D genes are given only for firm matches. Clone size appears in some rows only: once, few, many, or a class for an expanded clone.

J gene: TRBJ2-7; clone size: NA; D gene: TRBD2; V gene: TRBV19; CDR3 protein: CASSAGLAAYEQYF; CDR3 DNA: TGTGCCAGTAGTGCGGGACTAGCAGCCTACGAGCAGTACTTC
J gene: TRBJ1-1; clone size: NA; D gene: NA; V gene: TRBV18; CDR3 protein: CASSPAETEAFF; CDR3 DNA: TGTGCCAGCTCACCTGCCGAAACTGAAGCTTTCTTT
J gene: TRBJ2-7; clone size: NA; D gene: NA; V gene: TRBV29-1; CDR3 protein: CSVVSGTYEQYF; CDR3 DNA: TGCAGCGTTGTGTCGGGGACCTACGAGCAGTACTTC
J gene: TRBJ2-1; clone size: NA; D gene: TRBD2; V gene: TRBV18; CDR3 protein: CASSVRLAGDNEQFF; CDR3 DNA: TGTGCCAGCTCCGTAAGACTAGCGGGAGACAATGAGCAGTTCTTC
J gene: TRBJ1-1; clone size: once; D gene: NA; V gene: TRBV1; CDR3 protein: CTSSRFRTEAFF; CDR3 DNA: TGCACCAGCAGCCGGTTTCGCACTGAAGCTTTCTTT
J gene: TRBJ2-7; clone size: NA; D gene: TRBD1; V gene: TRBV29-1; CDR3 protein: CSVRDSLYEQYF; CDR3 DNA: TGCAGCGTTCGGGACAGTCTTTACGAGCAGTACTTC
J gene: TRBJ1-1; clone size: NA; D gene: NA; V gene: TRBV18; CDR3 protein: CASSPWQGDEAFF; CDR3 DNA: TGTGCCAGCTCACCATGGCAGGGAGATGAAGCTTTCTTT
J gene: TRBJ1-6; clone size: NA; D gene: TRBD1; V gene: TRBV5-8; CDR3 protein: CASSLLGQGWDSPLHF; CDR3 DNA: TGTGCCAGCAGCTTACTGGGACAGGGGTGGGATTCACCCCTCCACTTT
J gene: TRBJ2-7; clone size: NA; D gene: TRBD2; V gene: TRBV6-5; CDR3 protein: CASRKEAGAWSEQYF; CDR3 DNA: TGTGCCAGCCGGAAAGAAGCGGGAGCTTGGAGCGAGCAGTACTTC
J gene: TRBJ2-1; clone size: NA; D gene: TRBD2; V gene: TRBV14; CDR3 protein: CASSLGLAGALYNEQFF; CDR3 DNA: TGTGCCAGCAGCCTCGGACTAGCGGGGGCCCTATACAATGAGCAGTTCTTC
J gene: TRBJ1-1; clone size: once; D gene: NA; V gene: TRBV13; CDR3 protein: CASSLGQARAEAFF; CDR3 DNA: TGTGCCAGCAGCTTAGGGCAGGCGAGGGCTGAAGCTTTCTTT
J gene: TRBJ2-3; clone size: NA; D gene: TRBD1; V gene: TRBV3-1/TRBV3-2; CDR3 protein: CASSPGTATDTQYF; CDR3 DNA: TGTGCCAGCAGCCCGGGGACAGCCACAGATACGCAGTATTTT
J gene: TRBJ2-5; clone size: NA; D gene: NA; V gene: TRBV28; CDR3 protein: CASSLRGRQETQYF; CDR3 DNA: TGTGCCAGCAGTTTACGAGGGAGACAAGAGACCCAGTACTTC
J gene: TRBJ2-3; clone size: few; D gene: TRBD2; V gene: TRBV5-1; CDR3 protein: CASSLATGTSGGTDTQYF; CDR3 DNA: TGCGCCAGCAGCCTAGCCACCGGGACTAGCGGGGGAACAGATACGCAGTATTTT
J gene: TRBJ1-2; clone size: once; D gene: NA; V gene: TRBV5-6; CDR3 protein: CASSWPGSNDGYTF; CDR3 DNA: TGTGCCAGCAGCTGGCCGGGGAGTAATGATGGCTACACCTTC
J gene: TRBJ1-1; clone size: NA; D gene: NA; V gene: TRBV25-1; CDR3 protein: CASSERGFTPKGTEAFF; CDR3 DNA: TGTGCCAGCAGTGAACGGGGGTTCACCCCTAAGGGCACTGAAGCTTTCTTT
J gene: TRBJ2-3; clone size: NA; D gene: NA; V gene: TRBV7-9; CDR3 protein: CASSLGPGGTDTQYF; CDR3 DNA: TGTGCCAGCAGCTTGGGTCCCGGGGGCACAGATACGCAGTATTTT
J gene: TRBJ2-5; clone size: NA; D gene: NA; V gene: TRBV7-8; CDR3 protein: CASTNWGSKETQYF; CDR3 DNA: TGTGCCAGCACCAATTGGGGCAGTAAAGAGACCCAGTACTTC
J gene: TRBJ2-1; clone size: NA; D gene: NA; V gene: TRBV19; CDR3 protein: CASSMADIRNEQFF; CDR3 DNA: TGTGCCAGTAGTATGGCTGATATTCGCAATGAGCAGTTCTTC
J gene: TRBJ2-7; clone size: NA; D gene: NA; V gene: TRBV30; CDR3 protein: CAWSDGSRAYEQYF; CDR3 DNA: TGTGCCTGGAGTGATGGTTCACGGGCCTACGAGCAGTACTTC
J gene: TRBJ1-1; clone size: NA; D gene: TRBD1; V gene: TRBV7-8; CDR3 protein: CASSSSSDRVAFF; CDR3 DNA: TGTGCCAGCAGCTCTTCCTCGGACAGGGTAGCTTTCTTT
J gene: TRBJ2-1; clone size: NA; D gene: NA; V gene: TRBV11-2; CDR3 protein: CASSLRYQGYNEQFF; CDR3 DNA: TGTGCCAGCAGCTTAAGGTACCAGGGGTACAATGAGCAGTTCTTC
J gene: TRBJ1-1; clone size: NA; D gene: NA; V gene: TRBV5-4; CDR3 protein: CASRFAMNTEAFF; CDR3 DNA: TGTGCCAGCAGATTCGCCATGAACACTGAAGCTTTCTTT
J gene: TRBJ2-1; clone size: NA; D gene: NA; V gene: TRBV24-1; CDR3 protein: CATSDFWGATNNEQFF; CDR3 DNA: TGTGCCACCAGTGATTTTTGGGGAGCAACGAACAATGAGCAGTTCTTC
J gene: TRBJ1-1; clone size: NA; D gene: TRBD1; V gene: TRBV5-1; CDR3 protein: CASSLGGQGTGGAFF; CDR3 DNA: TGCGCCAGCAGCTTGGGTGGACAGGGTACCGGAGGGGCTTTCTTT
J gene: TRBJ2-6; clone size: NA; D gene: NA; V gene: TRBV11-3; CDR3 protein: CASSSGPPGANVLTF; CDR3 DNA: TGTGCCAGCAGCTCCGGCCCACCTGGGGCCAACGTCCTGACTTTC
J gene: TRBJ2-1; clone size: NA; D gene: NA; V gene: TRBV7-9; CDR3 protein: CASSGSGEQFF; CDR3 DNA: TGTGCCAGCAGTGGGAGCGGCGAGCAGTTCTTC
J gene: TRBJ2-7; clone size: NA; D gene: NA; V gene: TRBV30; CDR3 protein: CAWRDWPKGLHEQYF; CDR3 DNA: TGTGCCTGGAGAGACTGGCCAAAGGGTCTCCACGAGCAGTACTTC
J gene: TRBJ2-2; clone size: NA; D gene: NA; V gene: TRBV7-3; CDR3 protein: CASSLNRNTGELFF; CDR3 DNA: TGTGCCAGCAGCTTAAATCGAAACACCGGGGAGCTGTTTTTT
J gene: TRBJ1-2; clone size: NA; D gene: NA; V gene: TRBV30; CDR3 protein: CAWSGSSYGYTF; CDR3 DNA: TGTGCCTGGAGCGGGAGCTCCTATGGCTACACCTTC
J gene: TRBJ1-2; clone size: NA; D gene: NA; V gene: TRBV29-1; CDR3 protein: CSASRASYGYTF; CDR3 DNA: TGCAGCGCGAGCAGGGCGTCATATGGCTACACCTTC
J gene: TRBJ1-5; clone size: NA; D gene: NA; V gene: TRBV30; CDR3 protein: CAWSVTANQPQHF; CDR3 DNA: TGTGCCTGGAGTGTGACAGCGAATCAGCCCCAGCATTTT
J gene: TRBJ2-2; clone size: NA; D gene: NA; V gene: TRBV5-1; CDR3 protein: CASSWADLPNTGELFF; CDR3 DNA: TGCGCCAGCAGCTGGGCAGACCTCCCGAACACCGGGGAGCTGTTTTTT